The 28 T cell receptor beta chains reported below all come from one sample, sequenced in a study of early T cells in non-severe SARS-CoV-2 infection. A single record per CDR3 protein comes from TCRdb applying MiXCR to the 5' RACE reads. The table lists approximately 60,000 distinct CDR3 sequences, under 15% of them singletons, with more than 1.1% in the top ten. The source material was whole blood. These receptors were collected from an adult who was a healthcare worker with PCR-confirmed SARS-CoV-2 infection or an uninfected control (not recorded which).

A few counts support this clonotype. The V call is TRBV20-1, the J call TRBJ2-7; 11 positions agree with TRBD2. This CDR3 comprises 13 residues. Germline CDR1 DFQATT, CDR2 SNEGSKA (reference sequence). The ends lost 3 bases at V and 7 bases at J; junction bases unmatched: 5. CDR3 nucleotide sequence: TGCAGTGCTAGCAGTCTAGCGGGGGGTGAGCAGTACTTC. It is translated as CSASSLAGGEQYF.

This clonotype was detected many times. The gene calls are TRBV6-2 or TRBV6-3 and TRBJ2-7, with D perhaps TRBD2 (5 bases). Germline V gives CDR1 MNHEY, CDR2 SVGEGT. Trimming shortened V by 7 bases and J by 1 base, and 11 bases separated the two germline ends. The CDR3 is 13 amino acids. CDR3 residues: CASTSDWSYEQYF. The CDR3 coding sequence is TGTGCCAGCACCTCGGACTGGTCCTACGAGCAGTACTTC.

This clonotype came up many times. This chain uses TRBV4-2 with TRBJ2-2; D gene uncertain. CDR1 LGHNA and CDR2 YNFKEQ come from the germline V gene. V was shortened by 0 bases and J by 4 bases, with 6 bases between the two germline ends. The CDR3 sequence is 14 residues long. The CDR3 nucleotides are TGTGCCAGCAGCCAAGATTGGGTCACCGGGGAGCTGTTTTTT. It is translated as CASSQDWVTGELFF.

This clonotype has ten or more counts. The V gene is TRBV18, the J gene TRBJ1-1, with D perhaps matching TRBD1 (6 bases). Trimming shortened V by 3 bases and J by 3 bases, and 14 bases separated the two germline ends. CDR1 is KGHSH, CDR2 LQKENI, per germline. The CDR3 loop spans 15 amino acids. The CDR3 region is CASSPAGVRYTEAFF. DNA of the CDR3: TGTGCCAGCTCACCGGCAGGGGTAAGATACACTGAAGCTTTCTTT.

This clonotype was counted a few times. V and J are TRBV28 and TRBJ1-1; 9 bases fit TRBD1. This CDR3 is 15 amino acids long. In germline, CDR1 is MDHEN, CDR2 SYDVKM. V lost 4 bases and J lost 4; bases outside the gene matches: 7. The CDR3 here is CASSSTGGAGTEAFF. The CDR3 DNA follows: TGTGCCAGCAGTTCCACAGGGGGCGCCGGCACTGAAGCTTTCTTT. The variable domain in full, completed from reference TRBV28 and TRBJ1-1, reads DVKVTQSSRYLVKRTGEKVFLECVQDMDHENMFWYRQDPGLGLRLIYFSYDVKMKEKGDIPEGYSVSREKKERFSLILESASTNQTSMYLCASSSTGGAGTEAFFGQGTRLTVV.

This clonotype was detected only a few times. The chain has TRBV7-9 and TRBJ1-4, with 7 bases aligning to TRBD1. V lost 0 bases to trimming and J lost 7 bases; unmatched junction nucleotides: 8. The CDR3 has 16 amino acids. Looked up from germline, CDR1 is SEHNR and CDR2 is FQNEAQ (reference sequence). The CDR3 DNA follows: TGTGCCAGCAGCTTAGCGCCGACAGGGTTGGGTGAAAAACTGTTTTTT. Amino acids: CASSLAPTGLGEKLFF.

This clonotype was detected ten times or more. The V gene is TRBV7-9, the J gene TRBJ2-7; D gene ambiguous. CDR3 length equals 11 residues. Germline CDR1 reads SEHNR; CDR2 reads FQNEAQ (reference sequence). Trimming took 2 bases from V and 7 from J, leaving 6 bases between them. The CDR3 sequence is CASSLIGEQYF. The CDR3 region has the DNA TGTGCCAGCAGCTTAATTGGGGAGCAGTACTTC. Together with reference TRBV7-9 and TRBJ2-7, the CDR3 gives the full variable domain: DTGVSQNPRHKITKRGQNVTFRCDPISEHNRLYWYRQTLGQGPEFLTYFQNEAQLEKSRLLSDRFSAERPKGSFSTLEIQRTEQGDSAMYLCASSLIGEQYFGPGTRLTVT.

This clonotype was picked up many times. J is TRBJ2-2 and V is TRBV6-5, with a weak D call TRBD1 (6 bases). Deletions cut 2 bases from V and 6 bases from J, with 22 bases between. CDR3 length: 18 amino acids. The V gene's germline CDR1 is MNHEY and CDR2 SVGAGI. The CDR3: CASSYGTSEDSNPGELFF. The DNA for the CDR3 is TGTGCCAGCAGTTACGGGACGAGCGAGGACAGTAATCCCGGGGAGCTGTTTTTT.

The rearrangement links TRBV7-2 to TRBJ2-7, with D possibly matching TRBD2 (7 bases). V was shortened by 1 base and J by 4 bases, with 14 bases between the two germline ends. The CDR3 is 15 amino acids. Germline V lookup: CDR1 SGHTA, CDR2 FQGNSA. CDR3 sequence (DNA): TGTGCCAGCAGCTTAGAGGGGGGGAGCCTTTACGAGCAGTACTTC. This sequence encodes CASSLEGGSLYEQYF.

This clonotype was seen many times. The V and J genes are TRBV18 and TRBJ2-1; 10 bases line up with TRBD2. V dropped 3 bases and J dropped 0; count of bases not matched to a gene: 8. The germline V gene encodes CDR1 KGHSH and CDR2 LQKENI. This CDR3 comprises 18 residues. The CDR3: CASSPLGLAESSYNEQFF. Here the CDR3 DNA reads TGTGCCAGCTCACCTCTAGGACTAGCGGAAAGCTCCTACAATGAGCAGTTCTTC.

J is TRBJ2-1 and V is TRBV9, with D perhaps assigned TRBD1 or TRBD2 (5 bases each). This CDR3 spans 16 amino acids. With 6 bases removed from V and 6 bases from J, the gap between germline ends came to 22 bases. Per the germline V gene, CDR1 is SGDLS and CDR2 is YYNGEE. The CDR3 reads CASTPRGAIRVNEQFF. Here the CDR3 DNA reads TGTGCCAGCACCCCACGAGGGGCCATAAGAGTCAATGAGCAGTTCTTC.

The chain uses TRBV5-1 and TRBJ2-7, with TRBD1 as a possible D gene (5 bases). This CDR3 spans 14 amino acids. Germline lookup yields CDR1 SGHRS and CDR2 YFSETQ. V lost 5 bases and J 1 base, leaving 13 bases between the germline ends. The CDR3 is CASRAHDSSYEQYF. The CDR3 DNA sequence: TGCGCCAGCAGGGCACACGACAGTTCCTACGAGCAGTACTTC.

This clonotype showed up many times. The chain joins TRBV30 to TRBJ1-2, with D uncertain. The CDR3 runs 12 residues. V dropped 2 bases and J dropped 3 bases, with 7 bases sitting between them. Germline CDR1 and CDR2: GTSNPN and SVGIG (reference sequence). CDR3 sequence reads: CAWSSTHYGYTF. The CDR3 DNA follows: TGTGCCTGGAGTTCGACCCACTATGGCTACACCTTC.

On this clonotype itself: This may be a read error, as it is one base from a much larger clone. The chain carries TRBV6-5 and TRBJ2-7; 10 bases fit TRBD1. Per germline, CDR1 MNHEY and CDR2 SVGAGI. The CDR3 spans 15 residues. Losses at the gene ends were 2 bases for V and 2 bases for J; bases not matched to a gene: 3. The CDR3 coding sequence is TGTGCCAGCAGTTACCGGGACAGGGGCGCCTACGAGCAGTACTTC. It is translated as CASSYRDRGAYEQYF.

Many counts were recorded for this clonotype. The chain joins TRBV27 to TRBJ2-2; D gene ambiguous. This CDR3 has 14 residues. Between the trimmed V and J ends, which lost 0 bases and 6 bases, there was a span of 8 bases. Germline lookup yields CDR1 MNHEY and CDR2 SMNVEV (reference sequence). The CDR3 sequence is CASSLSGWAGELFF. The CDR3 DNA sequence: TGTGCCAGCAGTTTATCAGGGTGGGCCGGGGAGCTGTTTTTT.

The chain employs TRBV7-8 and TRBJ1-1; D is ambiguous. V was trimmed by 5 bases and J by 2 bases, leaving 24 bases between them. The CDR3 is 18 amino acids. Germline V CDR1 and CDR2: SGHVS, FQNEAQ. The CDR3 nucleotides read TGTGCCAGCAGCCTACCGATAGAAAAACCGGACGGAAACACTGAAGCTTTCTTT. It codes for CASSLPIEKPDGNTEAFF.

This clonotype has a handful of counts. The chain has TRBV7-3 and TRBJ2-1; 10 nucleotides match TRBD2. V was pared by 5 bases and J by 7 bases, with 8 bases of the junction left unmatched. This CDR3 has 15 residues. CDR1 is SGHTA and CDR2 is FQGTGA in the germline V gene. In nucleotides, the CDR3 is TGTGCCAGCAGCGGTAGCGGGGGGTTGGTAAATGAGCAGTTCTTC. It yields the protein CASSGSGGLVNEQFF.

The chain combines TRBV7-9 with TRBJ2-3; no clear D. This CDR3 contains 15 residues. From germline, CDR1 is SEHNR and CDR2 FQNEAQ (reference sequence). V dropped 1 base and J dropped 0 bases, with 8 bases sitting between them. The CDR3 loop is CASSLDGSSTDTQYF. CDR3 nucleotides: TGTGCCAGCAGCTTAGACGGCAGTAGCACAGATACGCAGTATTTT.

This clonotype was detected a few times. The chain couples TRBV10-2 to TRBJ2-2, with 11 nucleotides matching TRBD1. The CDR3 has 14 amino acids. Unmatched junction bases numbered 3, after V lost 6 bases and J lost 6 bases. Germline CDR1 reads WSHSY; CDR2 reads SAAADI. The CDR3 DNA sequence: TGCGCCAGCAGGGGGGGACAGGGGGCCGGGGAGCTGTTTTTT. Translated: CASRGGQGAGELFF.

The chain has TRBV7-2 and TRBJ2-5; D unclear. Germline V gene lookup returns CDR1 SGHTA and CDR2 FQGNSA. V was pared by 2 bases and J by 5 bases, with 12 bases between. This CDR3 region has 14 residues. CDR3 in amino acids: CASSLSRVSETQYF. The CDR3 DNA is TGTGCCAGCAGCTTAAGTCGTGTGTCGGAGACCCAGTACTTC.

V and J are TRBV12-3 or TRBV12-4 and TRBJ1-1; D may be TRBD1 (5 bases). Trimming left V 5 bases short and J 1 base short, with 14 bases between. The CDR3 sequence is 15 residues long. The CDR3 sequence is CASSPQGRTNTEAFF. The CDR3 coding sequence is TGTGCCAGCAGTCCGCAGGGACGGACGAACACTGAAGCTTTCTTT.

The V gene is TRBV27, the J gene TRBJ2-2, with 13 bases aligning to TRBD2. CDR3 size: 17 residues. Germline values: CDR1 MNHEY, CDR2 SMNVEV (reference sequence). After removal of 4 bases from V and 6 bases from J, the junction contained 8 bases not matched to a gene. CDR3 region: CASSSSLTSGGAGELFF. In DNA, the CDR3 is TGTGCCAGCAGTTCGTCCCTTACTAGCGGGGGGGCCGGGGAGCTGTTTTTT.

This chain joins TRBV7-2 and TRBJ1-2; maybe TRBD1 (6 bases). The CDR3 is 15 residues long. Germline V lookup: CDR1 SGHTA, CDR2 FQGNSA. Trimming took 3 bases from V and 8 from J, leaving 19 bases between them. CDR3 residues: CASSFQTGPLGGYTF. CDR3 nucleotides: TGTGCCAGCAGCTTCCAGACAGGCCCTCTAGGAGGCTACACCTTC.

This clonotype was observed at least ten times. This chain links TRBV20-1 with TRBJ2-5; D call uncertain. Looked up from germline, CDR1 is DFQATT and CDR2 is SNEGSKA (reference sequence). The CDR3 is made up of 12 amino acids. The V and J ends lost 3 bases and 0 bases respectively, with 5 bases between them. The CDR3 DNA sequence: TGCAGTGCTAGCTGGAACCAAGAGACCCAGTACTTC. Translation: CSASWNQETQYF.

In its sample, this clonotype was seen a few times. This rearrangement joins TRBV10-3 to TRBJ2-7; D is unclear. Trimming took 10 bases from V and 2 from J, leaving 18 bases between them. Germline V gives CDR1 ENHRY, CDR2 SYGVKD. The CDR3 has 14 residues. The CDR3 DNA reads as TGTGCCACCCTAAAGACTCAGGCCGCCTACGAGCAGTACTTC. It yields the protein CATLKTQAAYEQYF.

This clonotype turned up a few times. This chain joins TRBV3-1 and TRBJ2-2; D could derive from TRBD1 or TRBD2 (6 bases each). This CDR3 comprises 16 residues. V lost 4 bases to trimming and J lost 5 bases, with 17 bases between them. Germline CDR1 reads LGHDT; CDR2 reads YNNKEL (reference sequence). The CDR3 protein is CASSRLGGKRTGELFF. CDR3 sequence (DNA): TGTGCCAGCAGCCGCCTCGGGGGCAAACGGACCGGGGAGCTGTTTTTT.

This chain joins TRBV20-1 and TRBJ1-6; D perhaps matches TRBD1 (6 bases). Per germline, CDR1 DFQATT and CDR2 SNEGSKA (reference sequence). CDR3 length: 14 amino acids. V lost 4 bases and J 6 bases, leaving 13 bases between the germline ends. As DNA, the CDR3 is TGCAGTGCTATTGAGGGGGATCGTAATTCACCCCTCCACTTT. It codes for CSAIEGDRNSPLHF.

Many counts were recorded for this clonotype. The chain is built from TRBV29-1 and TRBJ2-1; no clear D gene. The germline V and J ends were trimmed by 6 bases and 6 bases, with 12 bases remaining between them. The CDR3 length is 12 residues. From germline, CDR1 is SQVTM and CDR2 ANQGSEA. The CDR3, as DNA: TGCAGCGTCCCAAATAAGGGCAATGAGCAGTTCTTC. It is translated as CSVPNKGNEQFF.